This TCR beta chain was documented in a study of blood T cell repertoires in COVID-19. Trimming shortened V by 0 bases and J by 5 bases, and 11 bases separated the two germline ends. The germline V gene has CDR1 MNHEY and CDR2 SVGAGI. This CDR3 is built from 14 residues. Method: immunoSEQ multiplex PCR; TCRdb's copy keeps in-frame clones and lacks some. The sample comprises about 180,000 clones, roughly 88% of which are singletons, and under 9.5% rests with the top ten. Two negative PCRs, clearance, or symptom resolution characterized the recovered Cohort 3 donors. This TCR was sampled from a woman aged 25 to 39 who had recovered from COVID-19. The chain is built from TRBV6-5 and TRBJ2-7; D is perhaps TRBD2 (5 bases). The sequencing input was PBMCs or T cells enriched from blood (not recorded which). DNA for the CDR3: TGTGCCAGCAGTTACTCGAGCGAGGGCGACGAGCAGTACTTC. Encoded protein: CASSYSSEGDEQYF.